Each of the 18 T cell receptor beta chains below was sequenced from the same sample in a study of T cells in Graves' hyperthyroidism and ophthalmopathy. RNA transcripts provided the source from which TCR beta CDR3 regions were amplified. When the TCR CDR3 underwent first-round RT-PCR, the HTBI primer set was used. TCRdb re-derived calls from the multiplex PCR reads in MiXCR, one entry per CDR3 protein. This table has approximately 480,000 distinct CDR3 sequences, 20% appearing once. Sequencing was performed on blood. The receptors derive from a young man with Graves' hyperthyroidism.

This clonotype was counted many times. The CDR3 reads CASSDLGTEGSYGYTF. The CDR3 nucleotides are TGTGCCAGCAGCGACCTCGGGACGGAGGGAAGCTATGGCTACACCTTC. The rearrangement links TRBV6-4 to TRBJ1-2; maybe TRBD1 (5 bases). This CDR3 spans 16 amino acids. V lost 6 bases, J lost 4 bases, and 21 bases lay in between. CDR1 is MRHNA and CDR2 is SNTAGT in the germline V gene.

This clonotype was found many times. The V and J genes are TRBV12-3 or TRBV12-4 and TRBJ2-2; tentatively, D is TRBD1 (5 bases). The CDR3 extends over 14 amino acids. V lost 4 bases and J 5 bases, leaving 11 bases between the germline ends. The CDR3 loop reads CASSSRQGTGELFF. DNA for the CDR3: TGTGCCAGCAGTTCGCGCCAGGGAACCGGGGAGCTGTTTTTT.

This clonotype was seen repeatedly, ten times or more. The chain links TRBV6-1 to TRBJ1-2; D gene uncertain. Trimming cost V 3 bases and J 1 base, with 6 bases left between them. This CDR3 is built from 13 residues. Germline V gives CDR1 MNHNS, CDR2 SASEGT. The CDR3 loop reads CASSEVVNYGYTF. Here the CDR3 DNA reads TGTGCCAGCAGTGAGGTCGTTAACTATGGCTACACCTTC.

There are many counts of this clonotype. This clone may be a read error of a much larger clone one base away. The rearrangement uses TRBV12-3 or TRBV12-4 and TRBJ1-1; D may be TRBD1 (5 bases). The V gene lost 3 bases and the J gene lost 3 bases, with 11 bases spanning the gap. CDR3 length equals 14 residues. The chain's CDR3 is CASSFQGTDTEAFF. The CDR3 bases are TGTGCCAGCAGTTTCCAGGGTACGGACACTGAAGCTTTCTTT.

Comments on this clonotype: A much larger clone differs by one base, so this may be a read error. The chain joins TRBV6-5 to TRBJ1-1; D is uncertain. CDR1 and CDR2 (germline): MNHEY, SVGAGI. There are 15 residues in the CDR3. Trimming shortened V by 8 bases and J by 3 bases, and 19 bases separated the two germline ends. The CDR3 sequence is CASGFGLGPYTEAFF. CDR3 DNA: TGTGCCAGCGGTTTTGGGTTAGGGCCGTACACTGAAGCTTTCTTT.

The chain links TRBV20-1 to TRBJ2-7, with 8 bases matching TRBD1. The V gene's germline CDR1 is DFQATT and CDR2 SNEGSKA (reference sequence). J gave up 3 bases and V 0 bases, and 4 bases lay outside the gene matches. The CDR3 has 14 amino acids. CDR3: CSAREGQANYEQYF. CDR3 coding DNA: TGCAGTGCTAGAGAGGGACAGGCAAACTACGAGCAGTACTTC.

The table lists this clonotype with a few counts. V is TRBV20-1 and J is TRBJ2-5; 14 bases are a match to TRBD2. This CDR3 has 14 residues. The V gene's germline CDR1 is DFQATT and CDR2 SNEGSKA (reference sequence). V was pared by 6 bases and J by 5 bases, with 5 bases of the junction left unmatched. This chain's CDR3 is CSARGLAGVETQYF. CDR3 bases: TGCAGTGCCCGGGGACTAGCGGGGGTGGAGACCCAGTACTTC.

The sample holds a few counts of this clonotype. Since a much larger clone is just one base distant, this may be a read error. This chain connects TRBV11-2 to TRBJ2-4; D is uncertain. The CDR3 is 13 residues long. Per the germline V gene, CDR1 is SGHAT and CDR2 is FQNNGV. CDR3 loop: CASSFSSENIKYF. In DNA, the CDR3 is TGTGCCAGCAGCTTCTCCAGCGAAAACATTAAGTACTTC.

This clonotype was found many times. The chain carries TRBV5-1 and TRBJ2-7, with 15 bases matching TRBD2. With V trimmed by 4 bases and J by 2 bases, 7 bases remained unmatched. Germline-derived CDR1 and CDR2 are SGHRS and YFSETQ. The CDR3 covers 17 residues. The CDR3 protein is CASSHGLAGGIAYEQYF. Here the CDR3 DNA reads TGCGCCAGCAGCCATGGACTAGCGGGGGGGATTGCCTACGAGCAGTACTTC.

In this sample, this clonotype turned up many times. The rearrangement joins TRBV20-1 to TRBJ1-5, with 8 bases matching TRBD1. Losses at the gene ends were 2 bases for V and 1 base for J; bases not matched to a gene: 10. CDR3 length: 17 amino acids. Germline V gives CDR1 DFQATT, CDR2 SNEGSKA (reference sequence). The CDR3 DNA follows: TGCAGTGCTAGAACGGGCAGGGGGCTCGGGAGCAATCAGCCCCAGCATTTT. Translated: CSARTGRGLGSNQPQHF.

This clonotype has at least ten counts. The gene calls are TRBV19 and TRBJ1-5, with TRBD1 matching over 12 bases. Germline assignment: CDR1 LNHDA and CDR2 SQIVND (reference sequence). Trimming removed 2 bases from V and 7 bases from J; junction bases left unmatched: 3. This CDR3 is built from 15 residues. The DNA for the CDR3 is TGTGCCAGTAGTATACAGGGACAGGGGGCCCAGCCCCAGCATTTT. Translation gives CASSIQGQGAQPQHF.

This clonotype was observed a few times. V gene TRBV18 combines with J gene TRBJ2-5; no reliable D call. Deletions cut 3 bases from V and 3 bases from J, with 8 bases between. The CDR3 has 13 amino acids. Germline values: CDR1 KGHSH, CDR2 LQKENI. The CDR3 sequence is CASSPTLEETQYF. The DNA of the CDR3 is TGTGCCAGCTCACCCACATTGGAAGAGACCCAGTACTTC. The full variable domain, its missing parts supplied by reference TRBV18 and TRBJ2-5, is NAGVMQNPRHLVRRRGQEARLRCSPMKGHSHVYWYRQLPEEGLKFMVYLQKENIIDESGMPKERFSAEFPKEGPSILRIQQVVRGDSAAYFCASSPTLEETQYFGPGTRLLVL.

Of note for this clonotype: This may stem from a read error, because a much larger clone lies one nucleotide away. Lacking the conserved final phenylalanine or tryptophan, this CDR3 likely reflects a read error. V usage is TRBV7-2 and J usage is TRBJ2-7; the D is unclear. The CDR3 is made up of 11 amino acids. From germline, CDR1 is SGHTA and CDR2 FQGNSA. The V and J ends lost 2 bases and 5 bases respectively, with 4 bases between them. The CDR3 region is CASSLYHEQYY. In DNA, the CDR3 is TGTGCCAGCAGCTTATACCACGAGCAGTACTAC.

The rearrangement links TRBV6-1 to TRBJ2-7, with D possibly being TRBD1 (6 bases). Trimming cost V 5 bases and J 2 bases, with 10 bases left between them. This CDR3 is 13 amino acids long. Germline V gene lookup returns CDR1 MNHNS and CDR2 SASEGT. In DNA, the CDR3 is TGTGCCAGCAGTACCAACAGGGCCTACGAGCAGTACTTC. Protein: CASSTNRAYEQYF.

Only a few counts were recorded for this clonotype. The chain combines TRBV9 with TRBJ2-2; D is perhaps TRBD2 (5 bases). Germline lookup yields CDR1 SGDLS and CDR2 YYNGEE. This CDR3 is built from 13 residues. V was trimmed by 0 bases and J by 8 bases, leaving 8 bases between them. The CDR3 nucleotides are TGTGCCAGCAGCGTAGTTGAGGGAGGGGAGCTGTTTTTT. Amino acid sequence: CASSVVEGGELFF.

This clonotype was recorded a few times. The CDR3 protein is CSAGERGWQYF. CDR3 sequence (DNA): TGCAGTGCTGGGGAACGCGGCTGGCAGTACTTC. This chain uses TRBV20-1 with TRBJ2-7; D gene unclear. V dropped 5 bases and J dropped 9 bases, with 14 bases sitting between them. This CDR3 comprises 11 residues. Germline lookup yields CDR1 DFQATT and CDR2 SNEGSKA (reference sequence).

This clonotype has just a few counts. V usage is TRBV12-5 and J usage is TRBJ2-2; D remains unclear. The CDR3 is 14 amino acids. The ends were cut back, 0 bases at V and 1 base at J, with 3 bases in the middle. In germline, CDR1 is LGHNT, CDR2 FRNRAP. The CDR3 spells CASGLVKNTGELFF. CDR3 nucleotides: TGTGCTAGTGGTTTGGTAAAGAACACCGGGGAGCTGTTTTTT.

This clonotype appeared a few times. V is TRBV6-1 and J is TRBJ2-7; no reliable D call. The CDR3 contains 13 residues. Germline-derived CDR1 and CDR2 are MNHNS and SASEGT. The V end lost 4 bases, the J end lost 1 base, and 8 bases lay between the germline ends. The CDR3 loop reads CASSAQRSYEQYF. CDR3 bases: TGTGCCAGCAGTGCACAGCGATCCTACGAGCAGTACTTC.